The 12 T cell receptor beta chains below all came from one sample that was sequenced in a study of blood T cell repertoires in COVID-19. Method: immunoSEQ multiplex PCR; TCRdb's copy keeps in-frame clones and lacks some. The sample shows roughly 250,000 clones, 81% of them seen only once. Material for sequencing was peripheral blood. All receptors derive from a woman aged 60-75 years with active or convalescent COVID-19.

The chain combines TRBV25-1 with TRBJ2-1; 8 bases agree with TRBD2. Germline lookup yields CDR1 MGHDK and CDR2 SYGVNS. V shed 7 bases and J 0 bases; nucleotides not matched to a gene: 8. The CDR3 runs to 16 residues. CDR3 in amino acids: CASMSGGASSYNEQFF. The CDR3 DNA reads as TGTGCCAGCATGAGCGGGGGCGCCAGCTCCTACAATGAGCAGTTCTTC.

The rearrangement joins TRBV7-6 to TRBJ1-3; D gene uncertain. The V gene's germline CDR1 is SGHVS and CDR2 FNYEAQ. V was cut by 7 bases and J by 0 bases, with 10 bases left in between. The CDR3 runs to 14 residues. Written as DNA, the CDR3 is TGTGCCAGCACGGGAGGGTTCTCTGGAAACACCATATATTTT. This encodes CASTGGFSGNTIYF.

This clone has only one observation. The chain carries TRBV6-5 and TRBJ1-2; D is undetermined. Deletions cut 2 bases from V and 2 bases from J, with 9 bases between. CDR1 is MNHEY, CDR2 SVGAGI, per germline. The CDR3 has 14 amino acids. The CDR3 reads CASSYGTLNYGYTF. The CDR3, as DNA: TGTGCCAGCAGTTACGGTACCCTAAACTATGGCTACACCTTC.

CDR3 residues: CASSRERILSNEQFF. The CDR3 DNA sequence: TGTGCCAGCAGCCGGGAGAGGATTTTAAGCAATGAGCAGTTCTTC. This chain connects TRBV6-4 to TRBJ2-1, with TRBD2 as a possible D gene (6 bases). CDR1 is MRHNA, CDR2 SNTAGT, per germline. V lost 6 bases, J lost 6 bases, and 18 bases lay in between. CDR3 length: 15 residues.

As to this clone: The same CDR3 is also encoded by other DNA sequences in this sample. The DNA of the CDR3 is TGTGCCAGCAGTTTGCGAGAGACCCAGTACTTC. This codes for CASSLRETQYF. The V gene is TRBV12-3 or TRBV12-4, the J gene TRBJ2-5; D gene unclear. This CDR3 is 11 amino acids long. Trimming stripped 3 bases from V and 4 bases from J, with 3 bases between.

The chain joins TRBV10-2 to TRBJ2-7, with a possible D match to TRBD2 (7 bases). The V end was cut by 5 bases, the J end by 4 bases, with 15 bases between. This CDR3 has 14 residues. Germline V gene data show CDR1 as WSHSY and CDR2 as SAAADI. This CDR3 is CASSPTGRGYEQYF. As DNA, the CDR3 is TGCGCCAGCAGTCCAACAGGGAGGGGGTACGAGCAGTACTTC.

The V call is TRBV16, the J call TRBJ1-4; weak D call: TRBD1 (5 bases). With 2 bases removed from V and 1 base from J, the gap between germline ends came to 14 bases. The V gene's germline CDR1 is KGHSY and CDR2 FQNENV. The CDR3 runs to 17 residues. CDR3 amino acids: CASSQNSWGETNEKLFF. The DNA for the CDR3 is TGTGCCAGCAGCCAAAACTCTTGGGGGGAAACTAATGAAAAACTGTTTTTT. The entire variable domain, with the rest obtained from reference TRBV16 and TRBJ1-4, is as follows: GEEVAQTPKHLVRGEGQKAKLYCAPIKGHSYVFWYQQVLKNEFKFLISFQNENVFDETGMPKERFSAKCLPNSPCSLEIQATKLEDSAVYFCASSQNSWGETNEKLFFGSGTQLSVL.

The rearrangement joins TRBV27 to TRBJ2-1, with D possibly being TRBD1 (6 bases). V was shortened by 5 bases and J by 9 bases, with 11 bases between the two germline ends. Germline V gene data show CDR1 as MNHEY and CDR2 as SMNVEV (reference sequence). The CDR3 is made up of 12 amino acids. The DNA for the CDR3 is TGTGCCAGCAGTCCCGGACAGAGTGAGCAGTTCTTC. Amino acids: CASSPGQSEQFF.

The chain employs TRBV12-3 or TRBV12-4 and TRBJ2-7, with TRBD1 matching over 8 bases. V shed 5 bases, J shed 6 bases, and the junction held 3 bases outside the gene matches. The CDR3 sequence is 12 residues long. Here the CDR3 DNA reads TGTGCCAGCAGTCGGACAGGGATCGAGCAGTACTTC. Translated, it gives CASSRTGIEQYF.

The V and J genes are TRBV29-1 and TRBJ2-1; D is undetermined. V lost 4 bases to trimming and J lost 4 bases, with 14 bases between them. Germline V gene sequence: CDR1 SQVTM, CDR2 ANQGSEA. There are 14 residues in the CDR3. The CDR3 reads CSVVSFGSYNEQFF. CDR3 DNA: TGCAGCGTTGTTTCTTTTGGCTCATACAATGAGCAGTTCTTC.

This clone was recorded once. The rearrangement links TRBV5-1 to TRBJ1-6; the D gene is possibly TRBD1 (5 bases). Germline V gene sequence: CDR1 SGHRS, CDR2 YFSETQ. This CDR3 comprises 17 residues. V was cut by 4 bases and J by 5 bases, with 19 bases left in between. The CDR3 DNA follows: TGCGCCAGCAGCATGGACGCGGGACGGAACAATAATTCACCCCTCCACTTT. This translates into CASSMDAGRNNNSPLHF.

The V and J genes are TRBV19 and TRBJ1-4, with D possibly TRBD1 on 6 matching bases. Germline loops: CDR1 LNHDA, CDR2 SQIVND (reference sequence). V lost 5 bases and J 5 bases, leaving 15 bases between the germline ends. CDR3 length: 15 amino acids. The CDR3 bases are TGTGCCAGTAGTCCCGTACAGGGTCGAAATGAAAAACTGTTTTTT. Translating gives CASSPVQGRNEKLFF. Supplemented by reference TRBV19 and TRBJ1-4, the full variable domain reads DGGITQSPKYLFRKEGQNVTLSCEQNLNHDAMYWYRQDPGQGLRLIYYSQIVNDFQKGDIAEGYSVSREKKESFPLTVTSAQKNPTAFYLCASSPVQGRNEKLFFGSGTQLSVL.